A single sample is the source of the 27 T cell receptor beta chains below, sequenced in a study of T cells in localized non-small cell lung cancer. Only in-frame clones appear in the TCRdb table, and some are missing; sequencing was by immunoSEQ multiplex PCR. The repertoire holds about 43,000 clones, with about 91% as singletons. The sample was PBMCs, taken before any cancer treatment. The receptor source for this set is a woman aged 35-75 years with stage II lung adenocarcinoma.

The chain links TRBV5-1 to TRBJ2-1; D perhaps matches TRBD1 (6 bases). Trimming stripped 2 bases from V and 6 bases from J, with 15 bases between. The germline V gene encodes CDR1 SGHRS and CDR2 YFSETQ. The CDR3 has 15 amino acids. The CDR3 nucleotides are TGCGCCAGCAGCTTTGGGCAGGGGTTTCGCAATGAGCAGTTCTTC. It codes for CASSFGQGFRNEQFF. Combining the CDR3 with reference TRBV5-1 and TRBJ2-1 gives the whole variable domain KAGVTQTPRYLIKTRGQQVTLSCSPISGHRSVSWYQQTPGQGLQFLFEYFSETQRNKGNFPGRFSGRQFSNSRSEMNVSTLELGDSALYLCASSFGQGFRNEQFFGPGTRLTVL.

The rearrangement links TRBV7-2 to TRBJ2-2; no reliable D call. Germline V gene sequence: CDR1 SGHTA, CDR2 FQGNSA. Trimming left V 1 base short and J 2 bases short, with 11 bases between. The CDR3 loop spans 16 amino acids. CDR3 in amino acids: CASSLEGQINTGELFF. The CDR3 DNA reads TGTGCCAGCAGCTTAGAGGGTCAGATTAACACCGGGGAGCTGTTTTTT.

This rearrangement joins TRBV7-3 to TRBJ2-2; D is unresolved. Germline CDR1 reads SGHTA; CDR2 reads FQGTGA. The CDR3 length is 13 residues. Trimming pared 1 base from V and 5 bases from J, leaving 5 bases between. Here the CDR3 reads CASSLMGTGELFF. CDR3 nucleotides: TGTGCCAGCAGCTTAATGGGAACCGGGGAGCTGTTTTTT.

CDR3 sequence reads: CASSLVTSRYF. The CDR3 coding sequence is TGTGCCAGCAGCTTAGTCACGTCGCGGTACTTC. V and J are TRBV7-8 and TRBJ2-5; D ambiguous. The CDR3 runs 11 residues. V shed 1 base and J shed 13 bases, with 10 bases lying between them. CDR1 is SGHVS and CDR2 is FQNEAQ in the germline V gene. Full variable domain (remainder filled in from reference TRBV7-8 and TRBJ2-5): GAGVSQSPRYKVAKRGQDVALRCDPISGHVSLFWYQQALGQGPEFLTYFQNEAQLDKSGLPSDRFFAERPEGSVSTLKIQRTQQEDSAVYLCASSLVTSRYFGPGTRLLVL.

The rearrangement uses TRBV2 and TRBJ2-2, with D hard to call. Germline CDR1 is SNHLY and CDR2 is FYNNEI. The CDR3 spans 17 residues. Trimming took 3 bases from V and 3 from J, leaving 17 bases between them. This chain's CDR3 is CASSEGRLGVDTGELFF. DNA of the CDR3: TGTGCCAGCAGTGAGGGCCGGTTGGGTGTCGACACCGGGGAGCTGTTTTTT.

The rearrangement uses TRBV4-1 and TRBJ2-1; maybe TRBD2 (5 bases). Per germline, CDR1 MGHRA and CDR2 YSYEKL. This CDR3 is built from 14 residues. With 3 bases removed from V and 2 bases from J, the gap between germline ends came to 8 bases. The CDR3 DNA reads TGCGCCAGCAGCCAGGCTAGCACCTACAATGAGCAGTTCTTC. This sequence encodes CASSQASTYNEQFF.

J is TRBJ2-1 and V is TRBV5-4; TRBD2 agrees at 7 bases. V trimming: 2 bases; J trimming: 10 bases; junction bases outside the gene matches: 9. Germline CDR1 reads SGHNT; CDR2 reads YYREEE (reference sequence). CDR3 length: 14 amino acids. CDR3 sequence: CASSFPTGGGEQFF. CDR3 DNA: TGTGCCAGCAGCTTCCCAACCGGGGGAGGGGAGCAGTTCTTC.

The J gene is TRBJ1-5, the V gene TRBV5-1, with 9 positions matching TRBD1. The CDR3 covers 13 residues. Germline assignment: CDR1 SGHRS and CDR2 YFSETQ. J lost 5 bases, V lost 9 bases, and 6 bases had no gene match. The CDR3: CATRQGVDQPQHF. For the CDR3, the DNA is TGCGCCACCCGACAGGGGGTGGATCAGCCCCAGCATTTT.

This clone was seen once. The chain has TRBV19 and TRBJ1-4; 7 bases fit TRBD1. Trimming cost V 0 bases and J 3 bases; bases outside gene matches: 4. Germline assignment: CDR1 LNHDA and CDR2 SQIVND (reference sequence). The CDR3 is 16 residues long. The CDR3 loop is CASSIDRGTANEKLFF. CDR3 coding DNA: TGTGCCAGTAGTATAGATCGCGGGACAGCTAATGAAAAACTGTTTTTT.

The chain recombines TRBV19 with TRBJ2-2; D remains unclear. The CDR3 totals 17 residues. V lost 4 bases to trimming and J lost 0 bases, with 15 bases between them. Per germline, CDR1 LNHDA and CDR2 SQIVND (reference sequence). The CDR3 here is CASSRVQAIANTGELFF. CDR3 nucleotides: TGTGCCAGTAGTAGGGTTCAGGCGATCGCGAACACCGGGGAGCTGTTTTTT.

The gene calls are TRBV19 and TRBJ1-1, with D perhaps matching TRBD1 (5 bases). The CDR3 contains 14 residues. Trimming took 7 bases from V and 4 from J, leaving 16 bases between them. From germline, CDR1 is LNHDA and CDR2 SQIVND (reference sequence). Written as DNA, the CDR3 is TGTGCCAGTATGGGATGGGGCCGGGGCACTGAAGCTTTCTTT. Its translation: CASMGWGRGTEAFF.

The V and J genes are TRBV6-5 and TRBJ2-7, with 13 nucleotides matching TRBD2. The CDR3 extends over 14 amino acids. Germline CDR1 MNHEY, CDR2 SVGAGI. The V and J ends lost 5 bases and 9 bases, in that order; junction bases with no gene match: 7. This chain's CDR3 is CASSARTSGGGQYF. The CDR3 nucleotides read TGTGCCAGCAGTGCCCGGACTAGCGGGGGCGGGCAGTACTTC.

The CDR3 sequence is CASSTQPGPSYEQYF. Here the CDR3 DNA reads TGTGCCAGCTCAACCCAGCCGGGGCCGTCCTACGAGCAGTACTTC. The rearrangement uses TRBV18 and TRBJ2-7, with D perhaps assigned TRBD1 or TRBD2 (5 bases each). Germline values: CDR1 KGHSH, CDR2 LQKENI. The CDR3 has 15 residues. V was clipped by 5 bases and J by 1 base, with 15 bases between them.

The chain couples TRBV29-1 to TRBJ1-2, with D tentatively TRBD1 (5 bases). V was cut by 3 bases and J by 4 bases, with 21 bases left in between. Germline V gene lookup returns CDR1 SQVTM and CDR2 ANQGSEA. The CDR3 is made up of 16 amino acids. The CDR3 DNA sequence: TGCAGCGTTGACCAGGACAAGACGGGGGGAATCTATGGCTACACCTTC. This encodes CSVDQDKTGGIYGYTF.

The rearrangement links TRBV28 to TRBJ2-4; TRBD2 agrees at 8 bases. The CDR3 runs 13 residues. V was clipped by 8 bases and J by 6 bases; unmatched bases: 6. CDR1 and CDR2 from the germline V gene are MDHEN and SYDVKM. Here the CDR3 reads CASYERGSNIQYF. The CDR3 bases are TGTGCCAGCTACGAGCGGGGGTCAAACATTCAGTACTTC.

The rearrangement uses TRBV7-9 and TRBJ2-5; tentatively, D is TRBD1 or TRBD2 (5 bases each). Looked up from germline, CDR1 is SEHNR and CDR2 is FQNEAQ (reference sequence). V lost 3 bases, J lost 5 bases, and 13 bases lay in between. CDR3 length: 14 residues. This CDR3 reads CASSFRDRWETQYF. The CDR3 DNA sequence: TGTGCCAGCAGCTTCAGGGACCGTTGGGAGACCCAGTACTTC.

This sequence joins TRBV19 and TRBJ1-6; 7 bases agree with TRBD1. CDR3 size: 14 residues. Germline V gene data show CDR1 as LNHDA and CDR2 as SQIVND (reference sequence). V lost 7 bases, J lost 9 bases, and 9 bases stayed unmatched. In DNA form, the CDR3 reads TGTGCCAGTACCGACAGGGTGGACGGTTCACCCCTCCACTTT. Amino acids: CASTDRVDGSPLHF.

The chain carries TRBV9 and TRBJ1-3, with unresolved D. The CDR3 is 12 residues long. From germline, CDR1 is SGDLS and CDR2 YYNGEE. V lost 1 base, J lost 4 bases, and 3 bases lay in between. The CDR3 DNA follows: TGTGCCAGCAGCGTAAAAGGAAACACCATATATTTT. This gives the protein CASSVKGNTIYF.

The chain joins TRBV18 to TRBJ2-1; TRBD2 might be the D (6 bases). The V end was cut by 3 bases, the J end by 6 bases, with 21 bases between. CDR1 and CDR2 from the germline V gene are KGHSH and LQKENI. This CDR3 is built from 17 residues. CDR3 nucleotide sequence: TGTGCCAGCTCACCCCCATTCCGCGGGGTAGAAGGCAATGAGCAGTTCTTC. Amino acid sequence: CASSPPFRGVEGNEQFF.

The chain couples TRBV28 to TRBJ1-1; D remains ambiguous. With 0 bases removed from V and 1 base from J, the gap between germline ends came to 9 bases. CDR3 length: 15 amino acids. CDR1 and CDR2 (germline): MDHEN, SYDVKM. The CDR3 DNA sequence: TGTGCCAGCAGTTTATGGGGCAGTCGGAACACTGAAGCTTTCTTT. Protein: CASSLWGSRNTEAFF.

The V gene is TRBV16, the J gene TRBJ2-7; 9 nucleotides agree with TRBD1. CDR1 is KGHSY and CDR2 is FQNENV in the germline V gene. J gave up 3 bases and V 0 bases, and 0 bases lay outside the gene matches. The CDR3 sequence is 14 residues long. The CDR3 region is CASSQSGQGYEQYF. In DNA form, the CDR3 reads TGTGCCAGCAGCCAATCGGGACAGGGCTACGAGCAGTACTTC. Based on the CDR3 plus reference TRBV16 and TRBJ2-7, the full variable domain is GEEVAQTPKHLVRGEGQKAKLYCAPIKGHSYVFWYQQVLKNEFKFLISFQNENVFDETGMPKERFSAKCLPNSPCSLEIQATKLEDSAVYFCASSQSGQGYEQYFGPGTRLTVT.

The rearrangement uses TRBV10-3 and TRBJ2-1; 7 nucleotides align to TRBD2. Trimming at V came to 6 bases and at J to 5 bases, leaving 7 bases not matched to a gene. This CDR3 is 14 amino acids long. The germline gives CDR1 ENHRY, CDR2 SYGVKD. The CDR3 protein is CAIRGTTLNNEQFF. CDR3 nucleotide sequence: TGTGCCATCAGAGGGACTACCCTGAACAATGAGCAGTTCTTC.

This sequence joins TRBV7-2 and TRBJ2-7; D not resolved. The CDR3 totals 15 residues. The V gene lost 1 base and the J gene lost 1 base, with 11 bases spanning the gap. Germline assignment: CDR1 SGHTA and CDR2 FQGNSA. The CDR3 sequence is CASSLGGVRSYEQYF. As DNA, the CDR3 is TGTGCCAGCAGCTTAGGGGGTGTTCGTTCCTACGAGCAGTACTTC.

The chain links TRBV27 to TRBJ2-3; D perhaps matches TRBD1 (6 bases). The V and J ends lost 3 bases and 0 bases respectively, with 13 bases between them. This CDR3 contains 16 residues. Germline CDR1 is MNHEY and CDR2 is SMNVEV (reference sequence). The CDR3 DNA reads TGTGCCAGCAGTTTGTTAAGGACAGTTAGCACAGATACGCAGTATTTT. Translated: CASSLLRTVSTDTQYF.

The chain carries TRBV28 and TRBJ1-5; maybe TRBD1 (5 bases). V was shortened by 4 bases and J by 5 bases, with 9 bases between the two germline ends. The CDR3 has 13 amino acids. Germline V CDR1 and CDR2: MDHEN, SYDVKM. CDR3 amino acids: CASSSAGYQPQHF. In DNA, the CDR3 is TGTGCCAGCAGTTCCGCAGGGTATCAGCCCCAGCATTTT. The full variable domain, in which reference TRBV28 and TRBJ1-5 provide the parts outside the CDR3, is DVKVTQSSRYLVKRTGEKVFLECVQDMDHENMFWYRQDPGLGLRLIYFSYDVKMKEKGDIPEGYSVSREKKERFSLILESASTNQTSMYLCASSSAGYQPQHFGDGTRLSIL.

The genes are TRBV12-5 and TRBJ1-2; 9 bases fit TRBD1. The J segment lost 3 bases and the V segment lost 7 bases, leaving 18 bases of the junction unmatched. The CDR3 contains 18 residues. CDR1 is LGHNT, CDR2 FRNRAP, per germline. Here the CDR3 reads CASAPFRDRESVHYGYTF. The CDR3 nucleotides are TGTGCTAGTGCCCCCTTCCGGGACAGGGAGTCTGTACACTATGGCTACACCTTC.

CDR3 nucleotide sequence: TGTGCCAGCAGCGTAGTGGCCTCCTATAATTCACCCCTCCACTTT. Encoded protein: CASSVVASYNSPLHF. The chain links TRBV9 to TRBJ1-6; D is undetermined. Germline V gives CDR1 SGDLS, CDR2 YYNGEE. V shed 0 bases and J shed 0 bases, with 4 bases lying between them. The CDR3 contains 15 residues.